This T cell receptor (beta chain) originates from a study of cytotoxic CD8 clonotypes in ibrutinib-treated CLL. Whole-study context: IGHV unmutated under 18; relapsed/refractory 11; treatment-naive some 16. Whole-study findings and limits: Sustained-remission and progressing patients were not sampled at matched times. Clonality was higher at baseline than in age-matched healthy donors and tracked circulating CD8+ T-cell counts.

J lost 4 bases, V lost 6 bases, and 7 bases had no gene match. The germline gives CDR1 SQVTM, CDR2 ANQGSEA. The length of the CDR3 is 16 residues. Extraction of around 2 micrograms of genomic DNA from cryopreserved PBMCs supplied material for TCR beta libraries. Using immunoSEQ multiplex PCR, the repertoire was profiled, and TCRdb retains in-frame clones only, with some absent. The sample lists about 300,000 clones, more than 70% occurring once. Notes on this clone: The antigen is undetermined.

The specimen was PBMCs, collected at disease progression, from a patient treated with ibrutinib. The rearrangement joins TRBV29-1 to TRBJ2-1; 15 bases agree with TRBD2. This sequence was found in a human donor with chronic lymphocytic leukemia. This CDR3 is CSVEGLAGGGYNEQFF. For the CDR3, the DNA is TGCAGCGTGGAGGGACTAGCGGGAGGCGGATACAATGAGCAGTTCTTC.